This T cell receptor (beta chain) was profiled in a study of blood T cells in healthy people across ages. This clonotype came up once. CDR3 length: 15 residues. The second PCR ran roughly 7 to 12 cycles with a sample-barcoded 5' primer and J-beta primers. TCRdb fed the 5' RACE reads into MiXCR, producing one record per CDR3 protein. In the table there are about a million distinct CDR3 sequences, roughly 50% of which are singletons. The sample was blood. The chain employs TRBV21-1 and TRBJ2-7; no check of the table's D call, TRBD1, against the DNA was made. TRBV21-1 is recorded as a pseudogene. This sequence was found in a woman in her sixties or seventies in good health. The CDR3 is CASSLGPEWSYEQYF. The CDR3 DNA sequence: TGTGCCAGCAGCCTGGGACCTGAGTGGTCCTACGAGCAGTACTTC.